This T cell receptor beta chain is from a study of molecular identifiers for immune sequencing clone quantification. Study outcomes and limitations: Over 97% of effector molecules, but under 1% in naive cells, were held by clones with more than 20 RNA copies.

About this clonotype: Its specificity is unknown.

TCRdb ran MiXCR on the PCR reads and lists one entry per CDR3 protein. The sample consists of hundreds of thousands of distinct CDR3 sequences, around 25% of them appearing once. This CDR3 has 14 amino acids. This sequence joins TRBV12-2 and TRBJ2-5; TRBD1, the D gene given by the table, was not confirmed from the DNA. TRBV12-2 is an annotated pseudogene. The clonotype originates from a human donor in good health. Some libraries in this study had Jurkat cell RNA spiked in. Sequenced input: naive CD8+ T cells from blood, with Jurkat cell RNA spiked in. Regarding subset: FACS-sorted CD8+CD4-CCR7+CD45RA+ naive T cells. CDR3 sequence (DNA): TGTGCAAGTCGCATACTACAGGGTAGGAAGACCCAGTACTTC. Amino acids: CASRILQGRKTQYF.